One and the same sample provided the 20 T cell receptor beta chains below, sequenced in a study of T cell changes during pregnancy in multiple sclerosis. The data were produced by immunoSEQ multiplex PCR, yet TCRdb's version contains in-frame clones alone and is incomplete. The sample holds more than 100,000 clones; about 90% are singletons and the top ten take roughly 0.88%. The sample here was peripheral blood, taken after pregnancy. These receptors all come from a female donor with multiple sclerosis, enrolled in a pregnancy study.

The rearrangement links TRBV18 to TRBJ1-5; D gene unclear. Trimming pared 2 bases from V and 6 bases from J, leaving 11 bases between. This CDR3 is 14 amino acids long. Germline values: CDR1 KGHSH, CDR2 LQKENI. The DNA of the CDR3 is TGTGCCAGCTCACCAGACTCTGGCGGTCAGCCCCAGCATTTT. This translates into CASSPDSGGQPQHF.

The sample holds one count of this clone. The rearrangement uses TRBV30 and TRBJ2-7, with 7 bases fitting TRBD1. Germline V gene sequence: CDR1 GTSNPN, CDR2 SVGIG (reference sequence). CDR3 size: 13 residues. V lost 2 bases, J lost 2 bases, and 3 bases stayed unmatched. CDR3 coding DNA: TGTGCCTGGAGTCCGGGACAGACCTACGAGCAGTACTTC. Residues: CAWSPGQTYEQYF.

This sequence joins TRBV6-5 and TRBJ1-6; 9 bases line up with TRBD1. The length of the CDR3 is 16 residues. Looked up from germline, CDR1 is MNHEY and CDR2 is SVGAGI. Trimming cost V 2 bases and J 6 bases; bases outside gene matches: 5. The CDR3 DNA follows: TGTGCCAGCAGTTACACCGGGACAGGGCTTAATTCACCCCTCCACTTT. Translating it yields CASSYTGTGLNSPLHF.

The chain recombines TRBV19 with TRBJ2-2; TRBD1 matches 10 bases. Germline CDR1 is LNHDA and CDR2 is SQIVND (reference sequence). The CDR3 length is 16 residues. With 10 bases clipped from V and 3 bases from J, the junction kept 11 bases outside the gene matches. CDR3 amino acids: CATNPPGQGYTGELFF. The CDR3 DNA sequence: TGTGCCACCAACCCTCCGGGACAGGGGTACACCGGGGAGCTGTTTTTT.

V usage is TRBV4-2 and J usage is TRBJ2-2; 13 nucleotides align to TRBD2. With V trimmed by 4 bases and J by 8 bases, 13 bases remained unmatched. CDR3 length: 18 residues. Germline CDR1 LGHNA, CDR2 YNFKEQ. The CDR3 region is CASSRDAGLAGARGELFF. The CDR3 nucleotides read TGTGCCAGCAGCCGAGACGCCGGACTAGCGGGGGCTAGGGGGGAGCTGTTTTTT.

This chain uses TRBV20-1 with TRBJ2-5, with D unclear. The germline CDR1 and CDR2 sequences are DFQATT and SNEGSKA (reference sequence). Trimming took off 7 bases at V and 0 bases at J, with 6 bases between the two ends. The CDR3 spans 11 residues. The CDR3 sequence: CSGRHQETQYF. The CDR3 DNA follows: TGCAGTGGGCGGCACCAAGAGACCCAGTACTTC.

The rearrangement links TRBV6-1 to TRBJ1-1; 9 bases map to TRBD1. This CDR3 spans 15 amino acids. CDR1 is MNHNS and CDR2 is SASEGT in the germline V gene. Losses at the gene ends were 3 bases for V and 8 bases for J; bases not matched to a gene: 10. The CDR3 reads CASSDSGQGRREAFF. The CDR3 coding sequence is TGTGCCAGCAGTGATTCGGGACAGGGTCGGAGGGAAGCTTTCTTT.

This clone was seen a single time. The chain employs TRBV19 and TRBJ1-1; 10 bases fit TRBD1. The CDR3 is made up of 15 amino acids. Germline V gene sequence: CDR1 LNHDA, CDR2 SQIVND (reference sequence). V gave up 5 bases and J gave up 0 bases; unmatched junction bases: 3. CDR3 DNA sequence: TGTGCCAGTAGTGGGGGACAGGGGATGAACACTGAAGCTTTCTTT. Amino acids: CASSGGQGMNTEAFF.

The chain couples TRBV11-2 to TRBJ1-1, with a weak D call TRBD1 (6 bases). Germline CDR1 is SGHAT and CDR2 is FQNNGV. V was cut by 8 bases and J by 5 bases, with 21 bases left in between. The CDR3 is 15 residues long. This chain's CDR3 is CASGNEPHRVTEAFF. CDR3 DNA sequence: TGTGCCAGCGGCAACGAACCCCACAGGGTGACTGAAGCTTTCTTT.

The V gene is TRBV27, the J gene TRBJ2-1, with 7 bases aligning to TRBD2. The length of the CDR3 is 18 residues. Germline V gene sequence: CDR1 MNHEY, CDR2 SMNVEV (reference sequence). The V gene end was trimmed by 3 bases and the J gene end by 1 base; junction bases not matched to a gene: 12. The DNA for the CDR3 is TGTGCCAGCAGTTTCTCGAACACACTAGCGTGGTCCTACAATGAGCAGTTCTTC. Protein sequence: CASSFSNTLAWSYNEQFF.

This clone was seen a handful of times. The chain links TRBV2 to TRBJ2-2, with D maybe TRBD1 (6 bases). This CDR3 has 15 residues. CDR1 is SNHLY, CDR2 FYNNEI, per germline. The V end was cut by 6 bases, the J end by 2 bases, with 13 bases between. The CDR3 protein is CASREGTLNTGELFF. The CDR3 DNA sequence: TGTGCCAGCAGAGAGGGGACACTAAACACCGGGGAGCTGTTTTTT.

V usage is TRBV5-1 and J usage is TRBJ2-7, with 8 bases aligning to TRBD1. The germline CDR1 and CDR2 sequences are SGHRS and YFSETQ. The V and J ends lost 2 bases and 1 base, in that order; junction bases with no gene match: 11. The CDR3 spans 17 residues. In DNA, the CDR3 is TGCGCCAGCAGCTTTGGGTATTCAGGGGGCCCTTCCTACGAGCAGTACTTC. Its protein product is CASSFGYSGGPSYEQYF.

The J gene is TRBJ2-7, the V gene TRBV5-1; weak D call: TRBD2 (6 bases). Trimming removed 4 bases from V and 6 bases from J, with 23 bases in between. The CDR3 loop spans 16 amino acids. Germline values: CDR1 SGHRS, CDR2 YFSETQ. The CDR3 DNA sequence: TGCGCCAGCAGCCCCGACTCGGCGGGGTCGCCCCCCGAGCAGTACTTC. Translated, it gives CASSPDSAGSPPEQYF.

The chain joins TRBV5-1 to TRBJ1-4; maybe TRBD1 (6 bases). Germline V gives CDR1 SGHRS, CDR2 YFSETQ. Trimming took 0 bases from V and 7 from J, leaving 10 bases between them. This CDR3 contains 14 residues. In DNA, the CDR3 is TGCGCCAGCAGCTTGGACAGGGTGGGTGAAAAACTGTTTTTT. Protein sequence: CASSLDRVGEKLFF.

The chain links TRBV21-1 to TRBJ1-3; the listed D gene, TRBD1, was not tested against the DNA. TRBV21-1 is marked as a pseudogene. The CDR3 contains 16 residues. In nucleotides, the CDR3 is TGTGCCAGCAGCACGCGAGGATCAGGGGGCCGAAACACCATATATTTT. Amino acids: CASSTRGSGGRNTIYF.

The chain employs TRBV18 and TRBJ2-7, with D possibly TRBD1 on 6 matching bases. Trimming stripped 2 bases from V and 5 bases from J, with 13 bases between. Germline lookup yields CDR1 KGHSH and CDR2 LQKENI. CDR3 length: 14 residues. The CDR3 protein is CASSPSKGVNEQYF. DNA of the CDR3: TGTGCCAGCTCACCAAGTAAGGGGGTAAACGAGCAGTACTTC.

V usage is TRBV19 and J usage is TRBJ1-5; no firm D call. This CDR3 is 14 amino acids long. Germline loops: CDR1 LNHDA, CDR2 SQIVND (reference sequence). The V end lost 4 bases, the J end lost 3 bases, and 10 bases lay between the germline ends. This CDR3 is CASSSQRPNQPQHF. The CDR3 DNA reads as TGTGCCAGTAGTAGTCAGCGTCCCAATCAGCCCCAGCATTTT. The variable domain in full, with the rest retrieved from reference TRBV19 and TRBJ1-5, is DGGITQSPKYLFRKEGQNVTLSCEQNLNHDAMYWYRQDPGQGLRLIYYSQIVNDFQKGDIAEGYSVSREKKESFPLTVTSAQKNPTAFYLCASSSQRPNQPQHFGDGTRLSIL.

V is TRBV18 and J is TRBJ1-1; tentative D call: TRBD1 (5 bases). The V gene's germline CDR1 is KGHSH and CDR2 LQKENI. Trimming took 5 bases from V and 5 from J, leaving 12 bases between them. This CDR3 is 13 amino acids long. For the CDR3, the DNA is TGTGCCAGCTCAGGAGGGGCGCGGACTGAAGCTTTCTTT. This gives the protein CASSGGARTEAFF.

This clone was recorded once. The chain is built from TRBV6-1 and TRBJ1-5, with 9 bases fitting TRBD1. The CDR3 covers 14 residues. V gave up 3 bases and J gave up 7 bases; unmatched junction bases: 4. Germline-derived CDR1 and CDR2 are MNHNS and SASEGT. CDR3 amino acids: CASSDGTGTQPQHF. The CDR3, as DNA: TGTGCCAGCAGTGACGGGACAGGGACCCAGCCCCAGCATTTT.

The chain joins TRBV5-1 to TRBJ2-3; 13 bases are a match to TRBD2. Per the germline V gene, CDR1 is SGHRS and CDR2 is YFSETQ. The CDR3 extends over 17 amino acids. Trimming cost V 0 bases and J 4 bases; bases outside gene matches: 5. The CDR3 DNA reads as TGCGCCAGCAGCTTGGGTCGACTAGCGGGAGGCCCAGATACGCAGTATTTT. Translated: CASSLGRLAGGPDTQYF.